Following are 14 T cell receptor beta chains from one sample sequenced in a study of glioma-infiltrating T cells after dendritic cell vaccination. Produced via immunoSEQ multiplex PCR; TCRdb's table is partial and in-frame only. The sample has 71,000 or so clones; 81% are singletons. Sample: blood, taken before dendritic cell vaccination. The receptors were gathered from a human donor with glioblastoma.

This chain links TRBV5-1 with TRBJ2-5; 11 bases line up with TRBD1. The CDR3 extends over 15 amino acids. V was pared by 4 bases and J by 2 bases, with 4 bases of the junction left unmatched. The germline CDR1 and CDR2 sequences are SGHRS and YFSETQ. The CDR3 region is CASSGGTGGQETQYF. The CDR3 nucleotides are TGCGCCAGCAGCGGAGGGACAGGGGGACAAGAGACCCAGTACTTC.

The CDR3 is CASSVGQDYGYTF. DNA for the CDR3: TGTGCCAGCAGCGTAGGACAGGACTATGGCTACACCTTC. V gene TRBV9 combines with J gene TRBJ1-2, with D possibly TRBD1 on 6 matching bases. The CDR3 covers 13 residues. Germline CDR1 is SGDLS and CDR2 is YYNGEE. Trimming pared 0 bases from V and 3 bases from J, leaving 6 bases between.

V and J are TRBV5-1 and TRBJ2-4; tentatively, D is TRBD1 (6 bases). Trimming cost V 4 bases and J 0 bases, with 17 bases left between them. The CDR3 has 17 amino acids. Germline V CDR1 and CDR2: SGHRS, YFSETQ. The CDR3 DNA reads TGCGCCAGCAGCACAGCTGGGGGACAACTAGCCAAAAACATTCAGTACTTC. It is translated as CASSTAGGQLAKNIQYF.

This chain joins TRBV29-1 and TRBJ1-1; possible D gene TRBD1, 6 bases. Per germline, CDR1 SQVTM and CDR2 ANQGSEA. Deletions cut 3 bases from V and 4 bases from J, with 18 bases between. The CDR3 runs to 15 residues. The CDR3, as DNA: TGCAGCGTTGACGGGACACCACCAAGTTTCACTGAAGCTTTCTTT. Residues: CSVDGTPPSFTEAFF.

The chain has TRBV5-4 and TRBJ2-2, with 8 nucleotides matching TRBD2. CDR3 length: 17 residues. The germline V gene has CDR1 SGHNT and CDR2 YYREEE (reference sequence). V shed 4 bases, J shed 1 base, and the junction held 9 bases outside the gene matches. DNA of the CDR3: TGTGCCAGCAGCGCCTCGGGAGGGCTGATGAACACCGGGGAGCTGTTTTTT. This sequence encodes CASSASGGLMNTGELFF.

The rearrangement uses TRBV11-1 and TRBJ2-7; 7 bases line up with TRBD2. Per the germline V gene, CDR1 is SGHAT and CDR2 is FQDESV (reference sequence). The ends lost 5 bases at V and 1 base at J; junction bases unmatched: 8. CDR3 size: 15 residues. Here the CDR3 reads CASSALSGVSYEQYF. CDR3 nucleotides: TGTGCCAGCAGCGCCCTGAGCGGGGTGTCCTACGAGCAGTACTTC. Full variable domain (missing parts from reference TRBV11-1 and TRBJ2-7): EAEVAQSPRYKITEKSQAVAFWCDPISGHATLYWYRQILGQGPELLVQFQDESVVDDSQLPKDRFSAERLKGVDSTLKIQPAELGDSAMYLCASSALSGVSYEQYFGPGTRLTVT.

Here the CDR3 reads CASSLWKGLQVGTEAFF. The DNA for the CDR3 is TGTGCCAGCAGCTTGTGGAAGGGGTTGCAGGTTGGGACTGAAGCTTTCTTT. The V call is TRBV5-6, the J call TRBJ1-1; a weak D match, TRBD1 (5 bases). Trimming shortened V by 1 base and J by 5 bases, and 21 bases separated the two germline ends. CDR1 and CDR2 from the germline V gene are SGHDT and YYEEEE. The CDR3 sequence is 17 residues long.

The DNA of the CDR3 is TGTGCCAGCAGAGCGCTAGGTTATGGCTACACCTTC. Amino acid sequence: CASRALGYGYTF. The chain joins TRBV2 to TRBJ1-2, with D unresolved. The CDR3 covers 12 residues. V gave up 6 bases and J gave up 5 bases, with 10 bases separating them. CDR1 and CDR2 from the germline V gene are SNHLY and FYNNEI.

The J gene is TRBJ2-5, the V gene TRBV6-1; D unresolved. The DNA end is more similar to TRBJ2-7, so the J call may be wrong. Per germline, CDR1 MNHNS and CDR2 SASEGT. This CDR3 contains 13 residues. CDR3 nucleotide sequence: TGTGCCAGCAGTGAAGGGTCCGCCTACGAGCAGTACTTC. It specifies CASSEGSAYEQYF.

CDR3 bases: TGTGCCATCAGCCCTAATCCGGGACAGGGGCAGGAAGCTTTCTTT. This sequence encodes CAISPNPGQGQEAFF. The genes are TRBV10-3 and TRBJ1-1; TRBD1 aligns across 10 bases. This CDR3 has 15 residues. CDR1 is ENHRY and CDR2 is SYGVKD in the germline V gene. V was clipped by 6 bases and J by 8 bases; unmatched bases: 12.

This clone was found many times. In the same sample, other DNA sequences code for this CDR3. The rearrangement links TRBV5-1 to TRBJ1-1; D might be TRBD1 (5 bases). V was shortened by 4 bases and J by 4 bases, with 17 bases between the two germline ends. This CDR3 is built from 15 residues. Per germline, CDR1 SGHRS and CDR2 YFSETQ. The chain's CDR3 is CASSLRGGEGTEAFF. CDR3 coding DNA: TGCGCCAGCAGCCTGCGGGGAGGGGAGGGCACTGAAGCTTTCTTT. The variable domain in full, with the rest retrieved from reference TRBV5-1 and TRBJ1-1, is KAGVTQTPRYLIKTRGQQVTLSCSPISGHRSVSWYQQTPGQGLQFLFEYFSETQRNKGNFPGRFSGRQFSNSRSEMNVSTLELGDSALYLCASSLRGGEGTEAFFGQGTRLTVV.

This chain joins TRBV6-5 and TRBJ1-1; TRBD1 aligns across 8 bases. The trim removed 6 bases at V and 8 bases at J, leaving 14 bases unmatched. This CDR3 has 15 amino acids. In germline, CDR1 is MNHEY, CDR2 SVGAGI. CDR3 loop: CASSRWIGQGAEAFF. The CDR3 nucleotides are TGTGCCAGCAGCCGATGGATAGGGCAGGGGGCCGAAGCTTTCTTT.

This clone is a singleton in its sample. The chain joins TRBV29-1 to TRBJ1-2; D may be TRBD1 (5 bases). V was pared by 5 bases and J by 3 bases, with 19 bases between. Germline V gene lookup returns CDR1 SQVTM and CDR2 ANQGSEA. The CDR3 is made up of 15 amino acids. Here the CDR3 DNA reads TGCAGCGTTCGAAACCCAGGGCCCTTTTACTATGGCTACACCTTC. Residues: CSVRNPGPFYYGYTF.

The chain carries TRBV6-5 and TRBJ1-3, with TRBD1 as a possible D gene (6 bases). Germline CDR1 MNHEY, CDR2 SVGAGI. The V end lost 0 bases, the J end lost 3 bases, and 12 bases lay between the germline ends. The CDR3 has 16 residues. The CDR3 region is CASSYSKEGGGNTIYF. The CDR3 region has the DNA TGTGCCAGCAGTTACTCGAAAGAAGGGGGTGGAAACACCATATATTTT.